Shown below are 32 T cell receptor beta chains from a single sample sequenced in a study of CD8 T cells in Susac syndrome (dated by TCRdb to about 2019). The protocol used for the library was the immunoSEQ multiplex PCR assay. RNA was extracted with the RNeasy kit and about 0.45 to 1 ug was reverse transcribed using random hexamers. TCRdb reprocessed the public reads (quality trimming at Q25 with fastp, clone calling with MiXCR) and kept in-frame beta chains. One record per CDR3 amino acid sequence lists the most common genes and DNA. For this sample there are around 170,000 distinct CDR3 sequences; about 96% appear just once. The leading ten clones occupy around 0.12% of the sample. The sequencing input was CD4+ T cells from PBMCs. The origin of the receptors is a human donor with Susac syndrome.

The genes are TRBV6-5 and TRBJ2-2, with D unclear. The germline gives CDR1 MNHEY, CDR2 SVGAGI. This CDR3 region has 13 residues. The ends were cut back, 5 bases at V and 7 bases at J, with 11 bases in the middle. As DNA, the CDR3 is TGTGCCAGCAGTCCCGTAGTCGGCGGGGAGCTGTTTTTT. It encodes CASSPVVGGELFF.

The rearrangement links TRBV12-3 or TRBV12-4 to TRBJ1-5, with 9 bases that match TRBD1. The CDR3 sequence is 14 residues long. The junction had 5 bases not matched to a gene; V was cut back by 4 bases and J by 7 bases. The CDR3 DNA sequence: TGTGCCAGCAGTTATGGGACAGGGTTACAGCCCCAGCATTTT. This gives the protein CASSYGTGLQPQHF.

This clonotype came up once. The chain has TRBV18 and TRBJ1-5; D is unresolved. The CDR3 loop spans 15 amino acids. Germline assignment: CDR1 KGHSH and CDR2 LQKENI. Trimming cost V 2 bases and J 1 base, with 9 bases left between them. The chain's CDR3 is CASSPAFSSNQPQHF. In DNA, the CDR3 is TGTGCCAGCTCACCAGCATTTTCCAGCAATCAGCCCCAGCATTTT.

This chain's CDR3 is CASRIGGTQNQPQHF. The CDR3 bases are TGTGCCAGTAGGATCGGCGGGACACAAAATCAGCCCCAGCATTTT. V is TRBV19 and J is TRBJ1-5; a possible D gene is TRBD1 (6 bases). Trimming pared 6 bases from V and 4 bases from J, leaving 16 bases between. The CDR3 length is 15 residues. Germline CDR1 LNHDA, CDR2 SQIVND (reference sequence).

The chain is built from TRBV6-2 or TRBV6-3 and TRBJ2-7; 9 nucleotides line up with TRBD1. The CDR3 contains 15 residues. With V trimmed by 2 bases and J by 5 bases, 7 bases remained unmatched. Looked up from germline, CDR1 is MNHEY and CDR2 is SVGEGT. DNA of the CDR3: TGTGCCAGCAGTTACCCGGACAGGGGAATGGACGAGCAGTACTTC. Translation: CASSYPDRGMDEQYF.

This chain connects TRBV6-5 to TRBJ2-7; D remains ambiguous. This CDR3 comprises 14 residues. The germline CDR1 and CDR2 sequences are MNHEY and SVGAGI. The V end was cut by 6 bases, the J end by 2 bases, with 14 bases between. The CDR3 coding sequence is TGTGCCAGCAGCCCCTACCTGGGCCCCTACGAGCAGTACTTC. Translation: CASSPYLGPYEQYF.

The chain employs TRBV20-1 and TRBJ1-2; 7 bases agree with TRBD1. The CDR3 is 13 amino acids. V shed 6 bases and J 2 bases; nucleotides not matched to a gene: 6. Germline CDR1 and CDR2: DFQATT and SNEGSKA (reference sequence). The CDR3 loop reads CSAPRGGNYGYTF. In DNA form, the CDR3 reads TGCAGTGCCCCGAGAGGGGGCAACTATGGCTACACCTTC.

The genes are TRBV12-3 or TRBV12-4 and TRBJ2-3; 9 bases agree with TRBD1. CDR3 length: 16 residues. Trimming at V came to 5 bases and at J to 6 bases, leaving 12 bases not matched to a gene. CDR3 amino acids: CASSPSPGQGGDTQYF. The CDR3 DNA reads as TGTGCCAGCAGTCCCTCACCGGGACAGGGAGGGGATACGCAGTATTTT.

CDR3 nucleotides: TGTGCCAGCAGCTCCTGGACTAGCGGGAGTTCCTACAATGAGCAGTTCTTC. Translation: CASSSWTSGSSYNEQFF. V and J are TRBV7-2 and TRBJ2-1; 13 bases are a match to TRBD2. Trimming took 4 bases from V and 1 from J; bases not matched to a gene: 4. Germline assignment: CDR1 SGHTA and CDR2 FQGNSA. The length of the CDR3 is 17 residues.

The CDR3 region has the DNA TGTGCCAGCAGTACTAGGGCCACTGGGCCTTTCTTT. Translating it yields CASSTRATGPFF. The genes are TRBV12-3 or TRBV12-4 and TRBJ1-1; unclear D gene. The CDR3 runs to 12 residues. Trimming pared 5 bases from V and 12 bases from J, leaving 16 bases between.

The chain combines TRBV4-1 with TRBJ1-2; TRBD1 aligns across 8 bases. The CDR3 extends over 15 amino acids. Looked up from germline, CDR1 is MGHRA and CDR2 is YSYEKL. V was clipped by 2 bases and J by 4 bases; unmatched bases: 6. The DNA of the CDR3 is TGCGCCAGCAGCCAACCCGGGACAGGCGCCTATGGCTACACCTTC. The encoded protein is CASSQPGTGAYGYTF.

The CDR3 nucleotides are TGTGCCAGCAGCCCCCAACTAGCGGGATACACCGGGGAGCTGTTTTTT. Translation: CASSPQLAGYTGELFF. The J gene is TRBJ2-2, the V gene TRBV7-9; the match to TRBD2 covers 10 bases. Germline loops: CDR1 SEHNR, CDR2 FQNEAQ (reference sequence). J was trimmed by 3 bases and V by 5 bases; bases with no gene match: 6. The CDR3 loop spans 16 amino acids.

This chain joins TRBV9 and TRBJ1-2; a possible D gene is TRBD1 (6 bases). The CDR3 has 12 residues. CDR1 and CDR2 (germline): SGDLS, YYNGEE. The V end lost 4 bases, the J end lost 13 bases, and 17 bases lay between the germline ends. CDR3 bases: TGTGCCAGCAGCCTCAACAGGGCCTCCGTCACCTTC. As protein: CASSLNRASVTF.

V and J are TRBV20-1 and TRBJ2-3, with D uncertain. This CDR3 has 12 amino acids. The germline V gene encodes CDR1 DFQATT and CDR2 SNEGSKA (reference sequence). Trimming stripped 5 bases from V and 2 bases from J, with 8 bases between. The CDR3 coding sequence is TGCAGTGCTCCCGACAACACAGATACGCAGTATTTT. Translating it yields CSAPDNTDTQYF.

The chain employs TRBV25-1 and TRBJ2-5, with 11 bases matching TRBD2. V lost 6 bases to trimming and J lost 2 bases; unmatched junction nucleotides: 11. The CDR3 is made up of 17 amino acids. Germline V gives CDR1 MGHDK, CDR2 SYGVNS. CDR3 amino acids: CASSRGMTSGIQETQYF. The DNA of the CDR3 is TGTGCCAGCAGCCGCGGTATGACTAGCGGGATTCAAGAGACCCAGTACTTC.

The CDR3 coding sequence is TGTGCCAGCAGTTCCCCTACCGCCAGGGTTCTGACGGAGCAGTACTTC. This encodes CASSSPTARVLTEQYF. The chain recombines TRBV28 with TRBJ2-7; the D gene is possibly TRBD1 (5 bases). Germline V lookup: CDR1 MDHEN, CDR2 SYDVKM. The germline V and J ends were trimmed by 4 bases and 7 bases, with 23 bases remaining between them. The CDR3 has 16 residues.

The chain links TRBV28 to TRBJ2-6; 7 bases line up with TRBD1. The J segment lost 4 bases and the V segment lost 10 bases, leaving 7 bases of the junction unmatched. Germline CDR1 MDHEN, CDR2 SYDVKM. The CDR3 is 14 residues long. Here the CDR3 reads CATTGAAGANVLTF. In DNA, the CDR3 is TGTGCCACCACAGGGGCGGCAGGGGCCAACGTCCTGACTTTC.

J is TRBJ2-1 and V is TRBV14; the D call may be TRBD1 or TRBD2 (6 bases each). Germline CDR1 SGHDN, CDR2 FVKESK. V was shortened by 1 base and J by 10 bases, with 20 bases between the two germline ends. CDR3 length: 16 amino acids. The CDR3 nucleotides are TGTGCCAGCAGCCAAGTGGGGGGCAATCTATTCGGCGAGCAGTTCTTC. It is translated as CASSQVGGNLFGEQFF.

J is TRBJ2-1 and V is TRBV4-3, with TRBD2 matching 14 bases. CDR3 length: 16 residues. Per germline, CDR1 LGHNA and CDR2 YSLEER. J gave up 10 bases and V 1 base, and 6 bases lay outside the gene matches. The CDR3 is CASSQGLAGGPGEQFF. The CDR3 DNA reads TGCGCCAGCAGCCAAGGACTAGCGGGAGGGCCTGGAGAGCAGTTCTTC.

This chain uses TRBV7-2 with TRBJ2-1, with D unclear. The germline gives CDR1 SGHTA, CDR2 FQGNSA. The germline V and J ends were trimmed by 4 bases and 4 bases, with 8 bases remaining between them. CDR3 length equals 13 residues. CDR3 sequence (DNA): TGTGCCAGCAGCTCTTGGACGTACAATGAGCAGTTCTTC. As protein: CASSSWTYNEQFF. The variable domain in full, with the rest retrieved from reference TRBV7-2 and TRBJ2-1, is GAGVSQSPSNKVTEKGKDVELRCDPISGHTALYWYRQSLGQGLEFLIYFQGNSAPDKSGLPSDRFSAERTGGSVSTLTIQRTQQEDSAVYLCASSSWTYNEQFFGPGTRLTVL.

The chain uses TRBV6-6 and TRBJ2-7; tentative D call: TRBD2 (6 bases). Trimming stripped 5 bases from V and 7 bases from J, with 12 bases between. In germline, CDR1 is MNHNY, CDR2 SVGAGI (reference sequence). This CDR3 contains 12 residues. The CDR3 nucleotides read TGTGCCAGCAGTGGGCTTCGGGGGGAGCAGTACTTC. Translation: CASSGLRGEQYF.

The chain joins TRBV18 to TRBJ1-4; D ambiguous. The length of the CDR3 is 15 residues. Trimming took off 1 base at V and 0 bases at J, with 6 bases between the two ends. Germline assignment: CDR1 KGHSH and CDR2 LQKENI. CDR3 DNA: TGTGCCAGCTCACCACGGGTAGCAACTAATGAAAAACTGTTTTTT. Translating gives CASSPRVATNEKLFF.

V usage is TRBV30 and J usage is TRBJ1-5; no firm D call. This CDR3 has 13 residues. V was pared by 2 bases and J by 3 bases, with 8 bases between. Germline CDR1 GTSNPN, CDR2 SVGIG (reference sequence). In DNA, the CDR3 is TGTGCCTGGAGTAAAGCTTACAATCAGCCCCAGCATTTT. Amino acids: CAWSKAYNQPQHF. Together with reference TRBV30 and TRBJ1-5, the CDR3 gives the full variable domain: SQTIHQWPATLVQPVGSPLSLECTVEGTSNPNLYWYRQAAGRGLQLLFYSVGIGQISSEVPQNLSASRPQDRQFILSSKKLLLSDSGFYLCAWSKAYNQPQHFGDGTRLSIL.

The V call is TRBV6-5, the J call TRBJ1-2; the D gene is possibly TRBD1 (6 bases). Deletions cut 10 bases from V and 4 bases from J, with 16 bases between. In germline, CDR1 is MNHEY, CDR2 SVGAGI. This CDR3 is 13 amino acids long. DNA of the CDR3: TGTGCCACGAAACCCGGGACACCCTATGGCTACACCTTC. Its protein is CATKPGTPYGYTF.

V and J are TRBV18 and TRBJ2-7; tentative D call: TRBD2 (5 bases). With 2 bases removed from V and 0 bases from J, the gap between germline ends came to 11 bases. Germline CDR1 KGHSH, CDR2 LQKENI. There are 15 residues in the CDR3. This CDR3 reads CASSPFPGSSYEQYV. CDR3 sequence (DNA): TGTGCCAGCTCACCATTCCCTGGGAGCTCCTACGAGCAGTACGTC.

The chain carries TRBV7-9 and TRBJ1-1; 8 bases are a match to TRBD1. Trimming removed 3 bases from V and 11 bases from J; junction bases left unmatched: 14. The CDR3 spans 15 residues. CDR1 is SEHNR and CDR2 is FQNEAQ in the germline V gene (reference sequence). The CDR3 bases are TGTGCCAGCAGCTTTAGTCAGGGGGCGATTATTAGGGCTTTCTTT. Translating gives CASSFSQGAIIRAFF.

The V call is TRBV20-1, the J call TRBJ2-7; 9 bases fit TRBD2. The CDR3 is made up of 13 amino acids. Per germline, CDR1 DFQATT and CDR2 SNEGSKA (reference sequence). The J segment lost 7 bases and the V segment lost 3 bases, leaving 7 bases of the junction unmatched. The CDR3 DNA reads TGCAGTGCTAGTGGCGGGAGGGCCTTTGAGCAGTACTTC. Its protein is CSASGGRAFEQYF.

V and J are TRBV19 and TRBJ2-5; a weak D match, TRBD2 (6 bases). The CDR3 length is 15 residues. Germline lookup yields CDR1 LNHDA and CDR2 SQIVND (reference sequence). V lost 3 bases and J 4 bases, leaving 15 bases between the germline ends. DNA of the CDR3: TGTGCCAGTAGTATTAATGTGGGGGGTGGAGAGACCCAGTACTTC. It translates to CASSINVGGGETQYF.

The chain links TRBV29-1 to TRBJ2-1; TRBD2 aligns across 10 bases. V lost 1 base, J lost 10 bases, and 4 bases stayed unmatched. CDR1 is SQVTM, CDR2 ANQGSEA, per germline. The CDR3 is 13 residues long. The CDR3 nucleotides are TGCAGCGTTGAAGGCGAACTAGCGGGAGAGCAGTTCTTC. Translation: CSVEGELAGEQFF.

This chain links TRBV4-2 with TRBJ2-6; D remains unclear. CDR1 is LGHNA, CDR2 YNFKEQ, per germline. The CDR3 extends over 13 amino acids. V shed 8 bases and J shed 3 bases, with 8 bases lying between them. The CDR3 region is CASGTHGANVLTF. DNA of the CDR3: TGTGCCAGCGGAACCCATGGGGCCAACGTCCTGACTTTC.

The chain joins TRBV30 to TRBJ2-7; no definite D call. Germline V gives CDR1 GTSNPN, CDR2 SVGIG (reference sequence). The ends were cut back, 0 bases at V and 2 bases at J, with 11 bases in the middle. This CDR3 region has 14 residues. CDR3 sequence: CAWSVAWGTYEQYF. CDR3 bases: TGTGCCTGGAGTGTGGCCTGGGGAACCTACGAGCAGTACTTC. The full variable domain, completed using reference TRBV30 and TRBJ2-7, is SQTIHQWPATLVQPVGSPLSLECTVEGTSNPNLYWYRQAAGRGLQLLFYSVGIGQISSEVPQNLSASRPQDRQFILSSKKLLLSDSGFYLCAWSVAWGTYEQYFGPGTRLTVT.

This chain links TRBV11-2 with TRBJ1-2; 9 bases match TRBD1. Germline V gene lookup returns CDR1 SGHAT and CDR2 FQNNGV. The CDR3 is 17 residues long. With V trimmed by 6 bases and J by 6 bases, 17 bases remained unmatched. The CDR3 bases are TGTGCCAGCAGGCATCACCAGAGGGGACAGGGTTTGGATGGCTACACCTTC. As protein: CASRHHQRGQGLDGYTF.